This T cell receptor beta chain was identified in a study of cytomegalovirus exposure and HLA in healthy donors. Study-level points and caveats: A later analysis showed that HLA-associated TCR beta chains had undergone more clonal expansion than equally common others.

The study ran its PCR with 60 Vbeta and 13 Jbeta primers. TCRdb's table, derived via immunoSEQ multiplex PCR, lists solely in-frame clones and lacks some. The sample lists 150,000 to 200,000 clones; roughly 75% were seen once. Germline assignment: CDR1 MNHEY and CDR2 SMNVEV (reference sequence). Trimming cost V 4 bases and J 0 bases, with 6 bases left between them. The CDR3 length is 13 residues. This clone has a handful of counts. What it recognizes is unknown. Input material: PBMCs. The chain uses TRBV27 and TRBJ1-1; unclear D gene. The TCR sequence derives from a middle-aged woman in good health and CMV-seropositive. CDR3 coding DNA: TGTGCCAGCAGTTATACAGTGAACACTGAAGCTTTCTTT. Amino acids: CASSYTVNTEAFF.